The next 4 T cell receptor beta chains were all read from a single sample in a study of blood T cell repertoires in COVID-19. Only in-frame clones appear in the TCRdb table, and some are missing; sequencing was by immunoSEQ multiplex PCR. In the table there are fewer than 350,000 clones, approximately 81% of which are singletons. Material for sequencing was peripheral blood. The receptor set was obtained from a woman in her sixties with active or convalescent COVID-19.

This chain joins TRBV5-5 and TRBJ1-2; perhaps TRBD1 as D (5 bases). The CDR3 contains 14 residues. Trimming left V 1 base short and J 6 bases short, with 13 bases between. Germline V CDR1 and CDR2: SGHKS, YYEKEE (reference sequence). The CDR3 DNA reads as TGTGCCAGCAGCTTGCTTCCAGGGAAGGATGGCTACACCTTC. Its translation: CASSLLPGKDGYTF.

The gene calls are TRBV5-1 and TRBJ1-4, with D hard to call. Germline CDR1 and CDR2: SGHRS and YFSETQ. The CDR3 contains 15 residues. V was cut by 0 bases and J by 5 bases, with 11 bases left in between. The CDR3 DNA reads as TGCGCCAGCAGCTTGGCTCGTGGAGGGAATGAAAAACTGTTTTTT. It specifies CASSLARGGNEKLFF. The full variable domain, with the rest looked up from reference TRBV5-1 and TRBJ1-4, is KAGVTQTPRYLIKTRGQQVTLSCSPISGHRSVSWYQQTPGQGLQFLFEYFSETQRNKGNFPGRFSGRQFSNSRSEMNVSTLELGDSALYLCASSLARGGNEKLFFGSGTQLSVL.

Written as DNA, the CDR3 is TGTGCCAGCAGAGAGGTGACAGGGGGGAACGAGCAGTACTTC. As protein: CASREVTGGNEQYF. The rearrangement uses TRBV2 and TRBJ2-7; 9 bases match TRBD1. Germline V gene lookup returns CDR1 SNHLY and CDR2 FYNNEI. CDR3 length: 14 residues. Trimming cost V 6 bases and J 5 bases; bases outside gene matches: 8. Full variable domain (remainder filled in from reference TRBV2 and TRBJ2-7): EPEVTQTPSHQVTQMGQEVILRCVPISNHLYFYWYRQILGQKVEFLVSFYNNEISEKSEIFDDQFSVERPDGSNFTLKIRSTKLEDSAMYFCASREVTGGNEQYFGPGTRLTVT.

The J gene is TRBJ2-3, the V gene TRBV4-1; maybe TRBD2 (7 bases). CDR3 length equals 17 residues. Trimming cost V 0 bases and J 0 bases, with 13 bases left between them. Germline CDR1 MGHRA, CDR2 YSYEKL. The CDR3 nucleotides read TGCGCCAGCAGCCAAGAAACGGGGGGCCTTAGCACAGATACGCAGTATTTT. Its translation is CASSQETGGLSTDTQYF.